This T cell receptor beta chain was identified in a study of blood T cell repertoires in COVID-19. Method: immunoSEQ multiplex PCR; TCRdb's copy keeps in-frame clones and lacks some. This repertoire shows roughly 170,000 clones, about 80% found once; its top ten account for roughly 6.3%. From germline, CDR1 is SGHRS and CDR2 YFSETQ. CDR3 length: 14 amino acids. J lost 5 bases, V lost 3 bases, and 5 bases had no gene match. V is TRBV5-1 and J is TRBJ1-2; 9 positions agree with TRBD1. The receptor's source is a human donor in a cohort sampled during active COVID-19. Sequencing used peripheral blood. CDR3 protein: CASSWGTGPYGYTF. CDR3 in DNA: TGCGCCAGCAGCTGGGGGACAGGGCCATATGGCTACACCTTC.